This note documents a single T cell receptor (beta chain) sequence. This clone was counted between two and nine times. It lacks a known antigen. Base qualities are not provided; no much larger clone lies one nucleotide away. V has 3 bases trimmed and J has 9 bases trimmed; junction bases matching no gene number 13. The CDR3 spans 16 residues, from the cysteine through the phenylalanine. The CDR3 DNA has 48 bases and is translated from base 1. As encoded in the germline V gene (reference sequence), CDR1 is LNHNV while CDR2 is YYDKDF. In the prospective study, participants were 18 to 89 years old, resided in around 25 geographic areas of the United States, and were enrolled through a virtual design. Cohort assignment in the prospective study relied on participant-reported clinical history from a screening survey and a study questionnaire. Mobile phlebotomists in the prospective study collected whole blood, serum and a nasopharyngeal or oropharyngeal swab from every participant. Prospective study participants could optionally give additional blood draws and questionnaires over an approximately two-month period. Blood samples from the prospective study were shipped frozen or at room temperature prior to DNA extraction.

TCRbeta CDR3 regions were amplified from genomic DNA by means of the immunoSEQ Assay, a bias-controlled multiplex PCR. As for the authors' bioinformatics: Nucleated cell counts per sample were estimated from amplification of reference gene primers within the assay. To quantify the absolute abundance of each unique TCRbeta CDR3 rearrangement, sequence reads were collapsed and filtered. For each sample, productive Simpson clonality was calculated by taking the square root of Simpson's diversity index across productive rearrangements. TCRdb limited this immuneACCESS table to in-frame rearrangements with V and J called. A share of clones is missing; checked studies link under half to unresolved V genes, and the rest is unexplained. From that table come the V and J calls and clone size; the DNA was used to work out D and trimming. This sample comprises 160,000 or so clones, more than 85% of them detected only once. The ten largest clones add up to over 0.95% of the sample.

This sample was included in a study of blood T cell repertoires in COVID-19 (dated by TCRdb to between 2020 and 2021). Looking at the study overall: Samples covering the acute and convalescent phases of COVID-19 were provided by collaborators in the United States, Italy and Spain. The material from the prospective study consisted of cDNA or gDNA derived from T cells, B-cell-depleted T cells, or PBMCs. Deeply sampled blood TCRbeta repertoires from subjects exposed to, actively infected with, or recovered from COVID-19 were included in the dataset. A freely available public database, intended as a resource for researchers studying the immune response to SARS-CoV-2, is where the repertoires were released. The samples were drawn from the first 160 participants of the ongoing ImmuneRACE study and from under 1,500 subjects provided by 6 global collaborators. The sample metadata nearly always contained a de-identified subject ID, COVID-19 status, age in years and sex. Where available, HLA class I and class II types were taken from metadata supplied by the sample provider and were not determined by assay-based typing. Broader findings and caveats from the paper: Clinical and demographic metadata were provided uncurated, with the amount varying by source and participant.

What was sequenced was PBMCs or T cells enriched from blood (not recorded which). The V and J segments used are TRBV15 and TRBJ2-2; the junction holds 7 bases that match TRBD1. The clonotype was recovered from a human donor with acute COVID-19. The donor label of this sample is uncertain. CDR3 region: CATSRSTGTHPRELFF. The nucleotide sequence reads TGTGCCACCAGCAGGTCGACAGGGACCCACCCCCGGGAGCTGTTTTTT.